Below, 13 T cell receptor beta chains from the same sample are listed, as sequenced in a study of T cell repertoires in cytomegalovirus infection (dated by TCRdb to between 2019 and 2020). For sequencing, an Illumina HiSeq 1500 was employed. The public reads were reprocessed in TCRdb via fastp at Q25 and MiXCR, keeping in-frame beta chains. Each entry is one CDR3 protein sequence, shown with its most common DNA and genes. This sample gives about 78,000 distinct CDR3 sequences in total; approximately 40% of them show up just once. The top ten constitute roughly 93% of the sample. Which antigens these TCRs recognize remains unknown. Read against the paper, the sample's treatment or condition label means: in vitro stimulation with specific CMV peptide epitopes to enrich CMV-specific T cells. The starting material was CD8+ T cells from cultured PBMCs, obtained from culture after CMV antigen stimulation. Receptor source: a human donor in good health (CMV status not recorded). Some clones in this sample may be carry-over from other donors' samples.

The sample holds a few counts of this clonotype. V gene TRBV7-6 combines with J gene TRBJ2-7; D uncertain. CDR3 length: 14 residues. The germline V gene encodes CDR1 SGHVS and CDR2 FNYEAQ. V lost 2 bases to trimming and J lost 2 bases, with 10 bases between them. The CDR3 DNA sequence: TGTGCCAGCAGCTTACGGACGGATACCTACGAGCAGTACTTC. Protein sequence: CASSLRTDTYEQYF.

The chain has TRBV27 and TRBJ1-1, with 10 nucleotides matching TRBD1. The CDR3 length is 18 residues. The junction had 15 bases not matched to a gene; V was cut back by 5 bases and J by 3 bases. The germline V gene encodes CDR1 MNHEY and CDR2 SMNVEV (reference sequence). CDR3: CASSPWDRGLYRDTEAFF. The CDR3 coding sequence is TGTGCCAGCAGTCCCTGGGACAGGGGATTATATCGGGACACTGAAGCTTTCTTT.

The V gene is TRBV2, the J gene TRBJ1-1; tentatively, D is TRBD1 (5 bases). With 7 bases removed from V and 5 bases from J, the gap between germline ends came to 11 bases. The CDR3 has 12 residues. Germline CDR1 reads SNHLY; CDR2 reads FYNNEI. The CDR3 protein is CASNQGGTEAFF. The DNA for the CDR3 is TGTGCCAGCAATCAGGGAGGGACTGAAGCTTTCTTT.

The V call is TRBV7-9, the J call TRBJ1-1; 11 bases match TRBD1. Germline trimming cut 5 bases from V and 1 base from J; bases unmatched to any gene: 9. Germline V lookup: CDR1 SEHNR, CDR2 FQNEAQ (reference sequence). The CDR3 sequence is 17 residues long. CDR3 nucleotides: TGTGCCAGCAGCCTTATAGGACAGGGGGCGCAGAACACTGAAGCTTTCTTT. Its translation: CASSLIGQGAQNTEAFF.

The table lists this clonotype with a few counts. The chain is built from TRBV12-3 or TRBV12-4 and TRBJ1-1; no clear D. The CDR3 consists of 12 residues. V lost 5 bases, J lost 8 bases, and 12 bases lay in between. The CDR3 DNA reads TGTGCCAGCAGTCTGGGTAGTGACGAAGCTTTCTTT. Translating it yields CASSLGSDEAFF.

The V call is TRBV7-4, the J call TRBJ1-6; TRBD1 matches at 10 bases. V lost 5 bases to trimming and J lost 8 bases; unmatched junction nucleotides: 6. Germline CDR1 SGHVT, CDR2 SQSDAQ. The CDR3 length is 15 residues. CDR3: CASSPTGTGDSPLHF. In DNA, the CDR3 is TGTGCCAGCAGCCCAACCGGGACAGGGGATTCACCCCTCCACTTT.

Details on this clonotype: This may arise from a read error, as a much more abundant clone is one base away. V is TRBV28 and J is TRBJ2-6, with a tentative D call TRBD2 (5 bases). Germline V CDR1 and CDR2: MDHEN, SYDVKM. The CDR3 sequence is 17 residues long. The CDR3 DNA is TGTGTCAGCACCGACATAGGACTCAGATCTGGGGCCAACGTCCTGACTTTC. This encodes CVSTDIGLRSGANVLTF.

The V and J genes are TRBV24-1 and TRBJ1-2; D not certain. Germline CDR1 and CDR2: KGHDR and SFDVKD. V was shortened by 8 bases and J by 2 bases, with 8 bases between the two germline ends. CDR3 length: 12 residues. The chain's CDR3 is CATKDSNYGYTF. In DNA form, the CDR3 reads TGTGCCACCAAGGATTCGAACTATGGCTACACCTTC.

This clonotype was observed at least ten times. V usage is TRBV11-1 and J usage is TRBJ2-1; the D is unclear. The CDR3 has 13 amino acids. Trimming took off 0 bases at V and 9 bases at J, with 9 bases between the two ends. CDR1 is SGHAT, CDR2 FQDESV, per germline (reference sequence). Written as DNA, the CDR3 is TGTGCCAGCAGCTTAGCGGCAGGTTCTGAGCAGTTCTTC. Translation gives CASSLAAGSEQFF.

At least ten counts were recorded for this clonotype. The chain couples TRBV7-8 to TRBJ2-5; 10 nucleotides match TRBD1. The V gene end was trimmed by 5 bases and the J gene end by 5 bases; junction bases not matched to a gene: 8. The CDR3 is 15 residues long. The germline gives CDR1 SGHVS, CDR2 FQNEAQ. CDR3 sequence reads: CASSHGTGVGETQYF. CDR3 coding DNA: TGTGCCAGCAGCCACGGGACAGGGGTAGGGGAGACCCAGTACTTC.

The V gene is TRBV5-6, the J gene TRBJ2-1; 8 bases are shared with TRBD2. The CDR3 has 15 residues. Germline V gene sequence: CDR1 SGHDT, CDR2 YYEEEE. With V trimmed by 4 bases and J by 7 bases, 10 bases remained unmatched. CDR3 in amino acids: CASSILAEGWNEQFF. The CDR3 DNA reads as TGTGCCAGCAGCATACTAGCGGAGGGTTGGAATGAGCAGTTCTTC.

This chain connects TRBV27 to TRBJ2-5; the match to TRBD2 covers 7 bases. With 8 bases clipped from V and 5 bases from J, the junction kept 8 bases outside the gene matches. Germline values: CDR1 MNHEY, CDR2 SMNVEV (reference sequence). The CDR3 runs 13 residues. The CDR3 DNA follows: TGTGCCAGCGCGGGGGAGCAATACGAGACCCAGTACTTC. This encodes CASAGEQYETQYF.

This sequence joins TRBV12-3 or TRBV12-4 and TRBJ1-2; TRBD1 matches 8 bases. The CDR3 covers 14 residues. The trim removed 0 bases at V and 6 bases at J, leaving 3 bases unmatched. The CDR3 region is CASSLAGQGNGYTF. The CDR3 DNA reads TGTGCCAGCAGTTTAGCCGGACAGGGCAATGGCTACACCTTC.